These 21 T cell receptor beta chains were all obtained from the same sample, sequenced in a study of T cells after posttransplantation cyclophosphamide. Produced via immunoSEQ multiplex PCR; TCRdb's table is partial and in-frame only. This sample has tens of thousands of clones; nearly 99% occur once, and the top ten carry approximately 0.15%. Sequenced: naive CD8+ T cells sorted from PBMCs. The receptors shown here come from a man aged 40-49 years in good health, CMV-negative, and a related stem cell transplant donor.

The chain uses TRBV5-1 and TRBJ2-7, with 8 bases fitting TRBD1. Trimming removed 0 bases from V and 6 bases from J; junction bases left unmatched: 5. This CDR3 is 14 amino acids long. In germline, CDR1 is SGHRS, CDR2 YFSETQ. CDR3 sequence (DNA): TGCGCCAGCAGCTTGGCCGAGACAGGGGTCGAGCAGTACTTC. The encoded protein is CASSLAETGVEQYF.

The chain joins TRBV30 to TRBJ1-4, with 8 bases fitting TRBD1. J lost 8 bases, V lost 5 bases, and 4 bases had no gene match. The CDR3 loop spans 12 amino acids. Germline CDR1 GTSNPN, CDR2 SVGIG (reference sequence). The CDR3 bases are TGTGCCTGGGGACAGGGAGGGGAAAAACTGTTTTTT. Protein: CAWGQGGEKLFF. Full variable domain (outside the CDR3, taken from reference TRBV30 and TRBJ1-4): SQTIHQWPATLVQPVGSPLSLECTVEGTSNPNLYWYRQAAGRGLQLLFYSVGIGQISSEVPQNLSASRPQDRQFILSSKKLLLSDSGFYLCAWGQGGEKLFFGSGTQLSVL.

The chain has TRBV4-1 and TRBJ2-3; 7 bases are shared with TRBD2. V gave up 4 bases and J gave up 2 bases; unmatched junction bases: 12. Germline CDR1 reads MGHRA; CDR2 reads YSYEKL. There are 17 residues in the CDR3. Written as DNA, the CDR3 is TGCGCCAGCAGCCTTCACGCCCGGGGGGAAATCACAGATACGCAGTATTTT. Encoded protein: CASSLHARGEITDTQYF.

The chain carries TRBV28 and TRBJ2-3; possibly TRBD2 for D (7 bases). Trimming stripped 5 bases from V and 2 bases from J, with 32 bases between. Germline V gene sequence: CDR1 MDHEN, CDR2 SYDVKM. The CDR3 has 21 amino acids. The CDR3 DNA reads as TGTGCCAGCAGTCGTCCCGGAGCTAGCGGACAGCACTTCCGTAACACAGATACGCAGTATTTT. It codes for CASSRPGASGQHFRNTDTQYF.

V is TRBV6-5 and J is TRBJ1-2; 8 bases line up with TRBD1. The V gene end was trimmed by 5 bases and the J gene end by 2 bases; junction bases not matched to a gene: 7. Germline loops: CDR1 MNHEY, CDR2 SVGAGI. This CDR3 is 15 amino acids long. The CDR3 sequence is CASSPSDRVNYGYTF. CDR3 coding DNA: TGTGCCAGCAGTCCTTCGGACAGGGTGAACTATGGCTACACCTTC.

This clone was found once. The chain employs TRBV4-3 and TRBJ2-2; no clear D gene. This CDR3 region has 15 residues. V shed 1 base and J shed 1 base, with 7 bases lying between them. Looked up from germline, CDR1 is LGHNA and CDR2 is YSLEER. The CDR3 loop is CASSQVPGNTGELFF. The CDR3 bases are TGCGCCAGCAGCCAAGTCCCGGGGAACACCGGGGAGCTGTTTTTT.

V is TRBV28 and J is TRBJ1-1; weak D call: TRBD1 (5 bases). The V gene lost 7 bases and the J gene lost 1 base, with 10 bases spanning the gap. Germline CDR1 and CDR2: MDHEN and SYDVKM. The CDR3 loop spans 13 amino acids. The DNA of the CDR3 is TGTGCCAGCAAAAATGACAGGAACACTGAAGCTTTCTTT. Translating gives CASKNDRNTEAFF.

The genes are TRBV7-6 and TRBJ1-1; TRBD1 matches 9 bases. The CDR3 extends over 15 amino acids. V gave up 5 bases and J gave up 2 bases; unmatched junction bases: 6. Looked up from germline, CDR1 is SGHVS and CDR2 is FNYEAQ. The DNA of the CDR3 is TGTGCCAGCAGCGTTTACAGGGGGCGCAACACTGAAGCTTTCTTT. Residues: CASSVYRGRNTEAFF.

This chain joins TRBV29-1 and TRBJ2-7; 8 bases are a match to TRBD2. CDR1 is SQVTM and CDR2 is ANQGSEA in the germline V gene. V dropped 3 bases and J dropped 0; count of bases not matched to a gene: 4. The CDR3 has 14 amino acids. The CDR3 region has the DNA TGCAGCGTTGAGACTAGCGATAACTCCTACGAGCAGTACTTC. Its translation: CSVETSDNSYEQYF.

The chain employs TRBV14 and TRBJ2-3; maybe TRBD2 (5 bases). The V and J ends lost 7 bases and 0 bases respectively, with 17 bases between them. The V gene's germline CDR1 is SGHDN and CDR2 FVKESK. The CDR3 contains 16 residues. CDR3: CASIPIIAFSTDTQYF. DNA of the CDR3: TGTGCCAGCATCCCCATCATAGCGTTTAGCACAGATACGCAGTATTTT.

The gene calls are TRBV27 and TRBJ2-1, with 9 positions matching TRBD2. Trimming took 7 bases from V and 7 from J; bases not matched to a gene: 11. Germline CDR1 is MNHEY and CDR2 is SMNVEV (reference sequence). The CDR3 consists of 15 residues. The CDR3 DNA reads as TGTGCCAGCAACCTCCGAGCGGGAGGTTTAAATGAGCAGTTCTTC. Translation gives CASNLRAGGLNEQFF.

CDR3 nucleotide sequence: TGTGCCTATTTGAGGGGGACAGATGCAACTAATGAAAAACTGTTTTTT. Translating it yields CAYLRGTDATNEKLFF. The genes are TRBV27 and TRBJ1-4, with 7 bases identical to TRBD1. V shed 11 bases, J shed 0 bases, and the junction held 12 bases outside the gene matches. The CDR3 runs 16 residues. Germline loops: CDR1 MNHEY, CDR2 SMNVEV (reference sequence).

CDR3 coding DNA: TGTGCCAGCAGTTCCGGGACAGATGGCTACACCTTC. Translating gives CASSSGTDGYTF. The chain couples TRBV7-3 to TRBJ1-2; 7 bases line up with TRBD1. Germline CDR1 reads SGHTA; CDR2 reads FQGTGA. V lost 6 bases, J lost 6 bases, and 4 bases stayed unmatched. This CDR3 spans 12 amino acids.

This sequence joins TRBV9 and TRBJ2-5; a possible D gene is TRBD2 (6 bases). The CDR3 totals 16 residues. V lost 3 bases to trimming and J lost 0 bases, with 15 bases between them. Germline V CDR1 and CDR2: SGDLS, YYNGEE. The DNA of the CDR3 is TGTGCCAGCAGCGCTTCAGGGAGGCCGTACCAAGAGACCCAGTACTTC. Its protein product is CASSASGRPYQETQYF.

The rearrangement links TRBV28 to TRBJ2-1; D call uncertain. V dropped 3 bases and J dropped 4 bases, with 13 bases sitting between them. The CDR3 spans 15 residues. Germline V gives CDR1 MDHEN, CDR2 SYDVKM. The CDR3 bases are TGTGCCAGCAGTTTTTTGGTAACTAAATACAATGAGCAGTTCTTC. Its protein is CASSFLVTKYNEQFF.

This chain joins TRBV9 and TRBJ2-7; 12 bases agree with TRBD2. CDR1 is SGDLS, CDR2 YYNGEE, per germline. Trimming cost V 3 bases and J 4 bases; bases outside gene matches: 5. The CDR3 runs 15 residues. The CDR3 spells CASSAAGTSGYEQYF. The CDR3 nucleotides read TGTGCCAGCAGCGCGGCGGGGACTAGCGGGTACGAGCAGTACTTC.

The V call is TRBV10-3, the J call TRBJ2-5, with 8 bases aligning to TRBD2. The J call may be mistaken, given a closer DNA end match to TRBJ2-7. The germline V gene has CDR1 ENHRY and CDR2 SYGVKD. The CDR3 runs 16 residues. The CDR3: CAISSSLADFSYEQYF. The CDR3 bases are TGTGCCATCAGTTCCTCACTAGCGGATTTCTCCTACGAGCAGTACTTC.

The rearrangement links TRBV21-1 to TRBJ1-5; the table's TRBD1 call for D was not verified on the DNA. TRBV21-1 is termed a pseudogene. This CDR3 contains 19 residues. The CDR3 sequence is CASSKGVGARRIGNQPQHF. Here the CDR3 DNA reads TGTGCCAGCAGCAAAGGCGTGGGGGCGAGGCGTATCGGCAATCAGCCCCAGCATTTT.

A single count supports this clone. This chain connects TRBV29-1 to TRBJ2-7; 7 nucleotides match TRBD1. The CDR3 consists of 14 residues. V was pared by 4 bases and J by 0 bases, with 6 bases of the junction left unmatched. From germline, CDR1 is SQVTM and CDR2 ANQGSEA. The CDR3 protein is CSVGGGLSSYEQYF. The CDR3 coding sequence is TGCAGCGTTGGAGGGGGCCTCAGCTCCTACGAGCAGTACTTC.

V gene TRBV6-5 combines with J gene TRBJ2-7; 7 nucleotides align to TRBD2. Per the germline V gene, CDR1 is MNHEY and CDR2 is SVGAGI. CDR3 length: 16 amino acids. V lost 4 bases, J lost 2 bases, and 11 bases stayed unmatched. CDR3 sequence: CASSSDTSGATYEQYF. The CDR3 coding sequence is TGTGCCAGCAGTTCCGACACAAGCGGGGCGACCTACGAGCAGTACTTC.

This clone was seen a single time. V usage is TRBV27 and J usage is TRBJ1-1; unclear D gene. Germline-derived CDR1 and CDR2 are MNHEY and SMNVEV (reference sequence). There are 17 residues in the CDR3. V was trimmed by 2 bases and J by 3 bases, leaving 19 bases between them. CDR3 in DNA: TGTGCCAGCAGTTTAATTCCATCGGGAGGGTACGACACTGAAGCTTTCTTT. This encodes CASSLIPSGGYDTEAFF.